Included here is one TCR beta chain sequence, with context. Its antigen is not identified. The germline CDR1 and CDR2 sequences are DFQATT and SNEGSKA (reference sequence). This CDR3 is built from 15 residues. V was cut by 0 bases and J by 9 bases, with 17 bases left in between. The sample originates from a study of T-cell memory formation after mild COVID-19. Findings and limits, study-wide: Cross-reactive memory appears to have joined, as suggested by some responding clones showing up in pre-infection memory. The authors did not confirm SARS-CoV-2 specificity of second-wave clones peaking day 37.

A single record per CDR3 protein comes from TCRdb applying MiXCR to the 5' RACE reads. The data show 150,000 to 200,000 distinct CDR3 sequences, roughly 17% seen once. This TCR came from an adult woman who had mild COVID-19 (a few samples of this study predate the infection). Cell type and time point are not known. Sequenced material: PBMCs or a T cell subset sorted from them (not recorded which). The chain recombines TRBV20-1 with TRBJ2-2; D may correspond to TRBD1 or TRBD2 (6 bases each). CDR3 loop: CSARDPQGGGRELFF. CDR3 sequence (DNA): TGCAGTGCTAGAGATCCTCAAGGAGGGGGTCGGGAGCTGTTTTTT.